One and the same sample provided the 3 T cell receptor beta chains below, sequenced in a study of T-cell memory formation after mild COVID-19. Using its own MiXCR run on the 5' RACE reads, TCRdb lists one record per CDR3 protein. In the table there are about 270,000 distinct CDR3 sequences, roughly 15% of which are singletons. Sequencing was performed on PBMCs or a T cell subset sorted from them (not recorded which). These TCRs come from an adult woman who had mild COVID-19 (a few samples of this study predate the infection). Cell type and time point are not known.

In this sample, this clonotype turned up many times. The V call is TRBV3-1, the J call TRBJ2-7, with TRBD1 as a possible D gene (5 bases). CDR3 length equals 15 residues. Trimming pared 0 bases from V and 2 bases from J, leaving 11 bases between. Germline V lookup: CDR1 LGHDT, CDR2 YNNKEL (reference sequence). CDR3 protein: CASSQEDRGPYEQYF. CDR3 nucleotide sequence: TGTGCCAGCAGCCAAGAAGATAGGGGCCCCTACGAGCAGTACTTC.

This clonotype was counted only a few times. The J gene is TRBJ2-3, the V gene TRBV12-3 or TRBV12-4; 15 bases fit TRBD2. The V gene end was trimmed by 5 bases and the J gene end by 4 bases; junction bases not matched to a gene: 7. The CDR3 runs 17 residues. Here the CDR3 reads CASSPGTSGRWADTQYF. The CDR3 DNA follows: TGTGCCAGCAGTCCCGGGACTAGCGGGAGGTGGGCAGATACGCAGTATTTT.

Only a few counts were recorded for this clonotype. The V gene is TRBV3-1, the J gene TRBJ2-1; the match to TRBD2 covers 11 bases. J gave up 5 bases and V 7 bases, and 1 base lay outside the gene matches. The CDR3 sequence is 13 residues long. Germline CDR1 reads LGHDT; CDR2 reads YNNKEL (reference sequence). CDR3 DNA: TGTGCCAGCACGGGACTAGCGGACAATGAGCAGTTCTTC. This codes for CASTGLADNEQFF.